This passage covers 24 T cell receptor beta chains from one sample sequenced in a study of CD8 T cells in Susac syndrome. RNA totalling about 0.45 to 1 ug underwent reverse transcription with random hexamers. TCRdb independently ran MiXCR on the immunoSEQ multiplex PCR reads; one entry per CDR3 protein. The repertoire consists of about 300,000 distinct CDR3 sequences, with 90% to 95% occurring once and the leading ten covering roughly 0.07%. The specimen sequenced was CD4+ T cells from PBMCs. The source is a human donor with multiple sclerosis.

This sequence joins TRBV29-1 and TRBJ1-1, with 8 bases lining up with TRBD1. Germline V gene data show CDR1 as SQVTM and CDR2 as ANQGSEA. Trimming took 4 bases from V and 5 from J; bases not matched to a gene: 6. The CDR3 spans 13 residues. The CDR3 bases are TGCAGCGTTGGGAGGACAGGGATGACTGAAGCTTTCTTT. It codes for CSVGRTGMTEAFF.

The V and J genes are TRBV19 and TRBJ1-5, with TRBD1 matching over 7 bases. The CDR3 is 14 amino acids. The ends lost 5 bases at V and 5 bases at J; junction bases unmatched: 6. Looked up from germline, CDR1 is LNHDA and CDR2 is SQIVND (reference sequence). CDR3 sequence reads: CASSYRGRDQPQHF. In DNA form, the CDR3 reads TGTGCCAGTAGTTACAGGGGTAGGGATCAGCCCCAGCATTTT.

J is TRBJ2-3 and V is TRBV18; either TRBD1 or TRBD2 may fit D (6 bases each). Per the germline V gene, CDR1 is KGHSH and CDR2 is LQKENI. The CDR3 has 17 amino acids. Trimming stripped 0 bases from V and 8 bases from J, with 21 bases between. The CDR3 region has the DNA TGTGCCAGCTCACCACCTAACTCGAGGGACGGGGGCAGTACGCAGTATTTT. As protein: CASSPPNSRDGGSTQYF.

The V and J genes are TRBV30 and TRBJ1-2; D gene ambiguous. Germline CDR1 is GTSNPN and CDR2 is SVGIG (reference sequence). Trimming shortened V by 2 bases and J by 4 bases, and 5 bases separated the two germline ends. This CDR3 contains 11 residues. The DNA for the CDR3 is TGTGCCTGGAGTTGGAGCTATGGCTACACCTTC. It codes for CAWSWSYGYTF.

The genes are TRBV12-3 or TRBV12-4 and TRBJ1-4, with D possibly matching TRBD1 (5 bases). The germline V and J ends were trimmed by 0 bases and 11 bases, with 16 bases remaining between them. The CDR3 extends over 15 amino acids. The CDR3 DNA sequence: TGTGCCAGCAGTTTAGCGGGGCCCGGGGATGGGAAACTGTTTTTT. Its translation: CASSLAGPGDGKLFF.

J is TRBJ1-2 and V is TRBV5-1, with 10 bases identical to TRBD1. The CDR3 is 16 residues long. Germline lookup yields CDR1 SGHRS and CDR2 YFSETQ. V lost 4 bases, J lost 5 bases, and 11 bases stayed unmatched. The CDR3 DNA is TGCGCCAGCAGCGTACCCGGGACAGGGGTTTTTTATGGCTACACCTTC. It translates to CASSVPGTGVFYGYTF.

This chain connects TRBV6-6 to TRBJ1-1; no reliable D call. Per germline, CDR1 MNHNY and CDR2 SVGAGI (reference sequence). Trimming removed 0 bases at V and 2 bases at J, with 10 bases between. This CDR3 contains 15 residues. CDR3 protein: CASSYSGSPNTEAFF. The CDR3, as DNA: TGTGCCAGCAGTTACTCAGGCAGCCCAAACACTGAAGCTTTCTTT.

The chain links TRBV6-5 to TRBJ1-2; no clear D. CDR1 and CDR2 (germline): MNHEY, SVGAGI. The length of the CDR3 is 13 residues. The V end lost 8 bases, the J end lost 7 bases, and 17 bases lay between the germline ends. CDR3 amino acids: CASQRWDSGGYTF. The CDR3 coding sequence is TGTGCCAGCCAGCGGTGGGATTCGGGTGGCTACACCTTC.

This chain uses TRBV15 with TRBJ1-5, with D hard to call. Trimming took 0 bases from V and 5 from J, leaving 11 bases between them. Germline V gene lookup returns CDR1 LNHNV and CDR2 YYDKDF (reference sequence). The CDR3 length is 15 residues. For the CDR3, the DNA is TGTGCCACCAGCAGAGATCTAGGCAGTTATCAGCCCCAGCATTTT. It is translated as CATSRDLGSYQPQHF.

The gene calls are TRBV20-1 and TRBJ1-2, with a possible D match to TRBD1 (6 bases). The germline V gene has CDR1 DFQATT and CDR2 SNEGSKA (reference sequence). V gave up 6 bases and J gave up 0 bases, with 11 bases separating them. The CDR3 sequence is 13 residues long. The CDR3 is CSANTGSNYGYTF. Written as DNA, the CDR3 is TGCAGTGCCAATACAGGGTCTAACTATGGCTACACCTTC.

The chain links TRBV6-2 or TRBV6-3 to TRBJ2-7; TRBD2 matches at 8 bases. The length of the CDR3 is 13 residues. Per germline, CDR1 MNHEY and CDR2 SVGEGT. The J segment lost 0 bases and the V segment lost 8 bases, leaving 3 bases of the junction unmatched. The CDR3 spells CASGSGVSYEQYF. The CDR3, as DNA: TGTGCCAGCGGTAGCGGGGTCTCCTACGAGCAGTACTTC.

This chain links TRBV29-1 with TRBJ2-1; D is ambiguous. The CDR3 sequence is 15 residues long. Germline V CDR1 and CDR2: SQVTM, ANQGSEA. Trimming took 7 bases from V and 2 from J, leaving 18 bases between them. In DNA, the CDR3 is TGCAGCGCCGCAGCCGGCGGAGAAGCCTACAATGAGCAGTTCTTC. Amino acid sequence: CSAAAGGEAYNEQFF.

The V and J genes are TRBV27 and TRBJ1-2, with D possibly being TRBD1 (6 bases). The V gene lost 2 bases and the J gene lost 5 bases, with 24 bases spanning the gap. CDR1 and CDR2 from the germline V gene are MNHEY and SMNVEV (reference sequence). This CDR3 spans 18 amino acids. In nucleotides, the CDR3 is TGTGCCAGCAGTTTAACAATTACGAGTGCCAGGGGACTTTATGGCTACACCTTC. Translating gives CASSLTITSARGLYGYTF.

The rearrangement uses TRBV6-5 and TRBJ1-5; 9 nucleotides match TRBD1. Germline lookup yields CDR1 MNHEY and CDR2 SVGAGI. The ends lost 4 bases at V and 10 bases at J; junction bases unmatched: 8. The CDR3 has 14 amino acids. The CDR3 region has the DNA TGTGCCAGCAGTTCGGGACAGGGAGGCGGCCCCCAGCATTTT. It yields the protein CASSSGQGGGPQHF.

This clonotype was counted a single time. The chain employs TRBV6-2 or TRBV6-3 and TRBJ2-1; 8 nucleotides align to TRBD2. This CDR3 has 16 amino acids. After removal of 0 bases from V and 0 bases from J, the junction contained 1 base not matched to a gene. The germline V gene encodes CDR1 MNHEY and CDR2 SVGEGT. The CDR3 sequence: CASSYSAGGSYNEQFF. CDR3 nucleotides: TGTGCCAGCAGTTACTCCGCGGGGGGCTCCTACAATGAGCAGTTCTTC.

The V call is TRBV5-1, the J call TRBJ2-1; possibly TRBD2 for D (6 bases). Germline CDR1 and CDR2: SGHRS and YFSETQ. This CDR3 is 17 amino acids long. The V end lost 4 bases, the J end lost 7 bases, and 24 bases lay between the germline ends. CDR3 DNA: TGCGCCAGCAGCAGCTCCCACAGAGGGGCAGGGAGGAATGAGCAGTTCTTC. This sequence encodes CASSSSHRGAGRNEQFF. The variable domain in full, completed from reference TRBV5-1 and TRBJ2-1, reads KAGVTQTPRYLIKTRGQQVTLSCSPISGHRSVSWYQQTPGQGLQFLFEYFSETQRNKGNFPGRFSGRQFSNSRSEMNVSTLELGDSALYLCASSSSHRGAGRNEQFFGPGTRLTVL.

The chain couples TRBV5-5 to TRBJ2-7, with D perhaps matching TRBD1 (5 bases). This CDR3 is built from 16 residues. Germline V CDR1 and CDR2: SGHKS, YYEKEE (reference sequence). With 0 bases removed from V and 7 bases from J, the gap between germline ends came to 20 bases. The CDR3, as DNA: TGTGCCAGCAGCTTGGCCGGGCAGGGTGGGCCCGGGGAGCAGTACTTC. Its protein product is CASSLAGQGGPGEQYF.

This clonotype has only one observation. This rearrangement joins TRBV12-3 or TRBV12-4 to TRBJ1-6; a possible D gene is TRBD1 (5 bases). The CDR3 contains 16 residues. With 0 bases removed from V and 12 bases from J, the gap between germline ends came to 18 bases. The chain's CDR3 is CASSLAIGDGSGPLHF. The DNA of the CDR3 is TGTGCCAGCAGTTTAGCGATCGGGGACGGCAGTGGACCCCTCCACTTT.

In DNA form, the CDR3 reads TGCAGCGGGTTTGGCGGGGACAATGAGCAGTTCTTC. This gives the protein CSGFGGDNEQFF. V gene TRBV29-1 combines with J gene TRBJ2-1, with D maybe TRBD2 (6 bases). This CDR3 contains 12 residues. The ends were cut back, 7 bases at V and 5 bases at J, with 12 bases in the middle. Germline CDR1 and CDR2: SQVTM and ANQGSEA.

The chain uses TRBV20-1 and TRBJ2-5; the match to TRBD1 covers 7 bases. Losses at the gene ends were 6 bases for V and 2 bases for J; bases not matched to a gene: 6. The CDR3 is 13 residues long. Germline CDR1 and CDR2: DFQATT and SNEGSKA (reference sequence). The CDR3 sequence is CSAEGTAQETQYF. CDR3 nucleotides: TGCAGTGCCGAAGGGACAGCTCAAGAGACCCAGTACTTC.

V gene TRBV7-2 combines with J gene TRBJ1-3; 10 nucleotides match TRBD1. The CDR3 has 19 amino acids. V lost 5 bases to trimming and J lost 0 bases; unmatched junction nucleotides: 13. The germline CDR1 and CDR2 sequences are SGHTA and FQGNSA. For the CDR3, the DNA is TGTGCCAGCAGCCCAAACTCCGGGACAGGGGACCTCTCTGGAAACACCATATATTTT. Protein sequence: CASSPNSGTGDLSGNTIYF.

The V call is TRBV12-3 or TRBV12-4, the J call TRBJ1-5; D unresolved. The germline V and J ends were trimmed by 3 bases and 5 bases, with 8 bases remaining between them. The CDR3 loop spans 13 amino acids. The CDR3 DNA is TGTGCCAGCAGTTTTGCCGAAGATCAGCCCCAGCATTTT. It specifies CASSFAEDQPQHF.

This chain connects TRBV7-9 to TRBJ2-7; no clear D. Germline-derived CDR1 and CDR2 are SEHNR and FQNEAQ (reference sequence). V was clipped by 5 bases and J by 2 bases, with 10 bases between them. The CDR3 is 13 residues long. The chain's CDR3 is CASSPIQTYEQYF. The CDR3 DNA is TGTGCCAGCAGCCCAATACAGACCTACGAGCAGTACTTC.

This clonotype occurred a few times. This chain links TRBV7-2 with TRBJ1-2; D gene ambiguous. Looked up from germline, CDR1 is SGHTA and CDR2 is FQGNSA. This CDR3 spans 11 amino acids. Trimming shortened V by 3 bases and J by 8 bases, and 7 bases separated the two germline ends. CDR3 nucleotide sequence: TGTGCCAGCAGCTTGGAGGGCGGCTACACCTTC. Translated: CASSLEGGYTF.